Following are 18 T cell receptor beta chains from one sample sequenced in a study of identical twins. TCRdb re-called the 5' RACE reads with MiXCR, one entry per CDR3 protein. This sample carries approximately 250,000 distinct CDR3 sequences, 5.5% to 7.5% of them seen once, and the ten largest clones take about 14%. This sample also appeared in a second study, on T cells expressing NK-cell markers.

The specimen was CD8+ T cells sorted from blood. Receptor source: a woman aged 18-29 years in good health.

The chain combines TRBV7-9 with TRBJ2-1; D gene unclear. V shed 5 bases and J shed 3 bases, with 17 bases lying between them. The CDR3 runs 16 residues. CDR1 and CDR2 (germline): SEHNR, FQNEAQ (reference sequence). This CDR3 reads CASSLVPDPNYNEQFF. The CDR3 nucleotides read TGTGCCAGCAGCCTTGTACCGGACCCCAACTACAATGAGCAGTTCTTC. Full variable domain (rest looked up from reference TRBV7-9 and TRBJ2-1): DTGVSQNPRHKITKRGQNVTFRCDPISEHNRLYWYRQTLGQGPEFLTYFQNEAQLEKSRLLSDRFSAERPKGSFSTLEIQRTEQGDSAMYLCASSLVPDPNYNEQFFGPGTRLTVL.

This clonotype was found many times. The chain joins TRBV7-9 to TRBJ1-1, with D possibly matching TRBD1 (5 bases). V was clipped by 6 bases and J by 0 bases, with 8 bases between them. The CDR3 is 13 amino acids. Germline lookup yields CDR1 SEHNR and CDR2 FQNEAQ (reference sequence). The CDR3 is CASSQGMNTEAFF. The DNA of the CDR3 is TGTGCCAGCAGTCAGGGCATGAACACTGAAGCTTTCTTT.

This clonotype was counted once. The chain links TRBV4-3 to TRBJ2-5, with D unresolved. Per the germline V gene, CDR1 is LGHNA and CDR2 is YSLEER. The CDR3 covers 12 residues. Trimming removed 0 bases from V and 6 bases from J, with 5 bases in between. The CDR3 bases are TGCGCCAGCAGCCAAGATCGCAAGACCCAGTACTTC. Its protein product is CASSQDRKTQYF.

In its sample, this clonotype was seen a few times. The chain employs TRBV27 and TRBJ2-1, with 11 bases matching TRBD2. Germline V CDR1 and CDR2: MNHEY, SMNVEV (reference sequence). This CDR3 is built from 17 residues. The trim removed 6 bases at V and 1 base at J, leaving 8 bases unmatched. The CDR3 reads CASRVIAGGISYNEQFF. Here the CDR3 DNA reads TGTGCCAGCAGGGTTATAGCGGGAGGGATATCCTACAATGAGCAGTTCTTC.

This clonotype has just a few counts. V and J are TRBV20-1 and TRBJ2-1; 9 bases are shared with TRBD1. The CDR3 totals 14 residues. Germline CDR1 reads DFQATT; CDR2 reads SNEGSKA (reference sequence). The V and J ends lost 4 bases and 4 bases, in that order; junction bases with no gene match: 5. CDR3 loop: CSATTGGGYNEQFF. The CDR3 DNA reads TGCAGTGCTACGACAGGGGGGGGATACAATGAGCAGTTCTTC.

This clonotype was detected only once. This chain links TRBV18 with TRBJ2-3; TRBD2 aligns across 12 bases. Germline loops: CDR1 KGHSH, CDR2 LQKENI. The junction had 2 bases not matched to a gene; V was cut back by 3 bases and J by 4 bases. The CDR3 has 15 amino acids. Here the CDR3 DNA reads TGTGCCAGCTCACCGACTAGCGGGAGCGCAGATACGCAGTATTTT. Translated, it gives CASSPTSGSADTQYF.

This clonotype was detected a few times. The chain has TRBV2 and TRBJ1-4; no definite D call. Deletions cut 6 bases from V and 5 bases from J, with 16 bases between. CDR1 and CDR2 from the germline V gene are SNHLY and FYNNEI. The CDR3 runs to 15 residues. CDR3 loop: CASRIWRAPNEKLFF. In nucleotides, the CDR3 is TGTGCCAGCAGGATTTGGAGGGCACCCAATGAAAAACTGTTTTTT.

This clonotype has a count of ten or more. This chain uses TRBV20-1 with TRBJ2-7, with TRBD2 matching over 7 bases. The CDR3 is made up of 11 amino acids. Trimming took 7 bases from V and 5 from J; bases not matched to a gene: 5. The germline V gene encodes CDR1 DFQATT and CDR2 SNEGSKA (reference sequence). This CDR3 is CSVREDHEQYF. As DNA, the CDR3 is TGCAGTGTCCGGGAGGACCACGAGCAGTACTTC.

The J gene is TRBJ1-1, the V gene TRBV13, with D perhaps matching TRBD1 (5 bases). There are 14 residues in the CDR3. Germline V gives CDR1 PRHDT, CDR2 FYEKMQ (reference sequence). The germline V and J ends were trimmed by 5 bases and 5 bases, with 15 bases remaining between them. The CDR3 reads CASSATAGGTEAFF. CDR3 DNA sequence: TGTGCCAGCAGCGCAACCGCTGGGGGGACTGAAGCTTTCTTT. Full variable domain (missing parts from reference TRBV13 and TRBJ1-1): AAGVIQSPRHLIKEKRETATLKCYPIPRHDTVYWYQQGPGQDPQFLISFYEKMQSDKGSIPDRFSAQQFSDYHSELNMSSLELGDSALYFCASSATAGGTEAFFGQGTRLTVV.

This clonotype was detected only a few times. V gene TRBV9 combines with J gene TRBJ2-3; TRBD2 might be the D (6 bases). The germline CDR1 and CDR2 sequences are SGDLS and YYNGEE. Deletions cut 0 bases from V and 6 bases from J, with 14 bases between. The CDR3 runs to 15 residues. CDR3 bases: TGTGCCAGCAGCGTAGCGGCGGGACCCCAGGATACGCAGTATTTT. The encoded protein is CASSVAAGPQDTQYF.

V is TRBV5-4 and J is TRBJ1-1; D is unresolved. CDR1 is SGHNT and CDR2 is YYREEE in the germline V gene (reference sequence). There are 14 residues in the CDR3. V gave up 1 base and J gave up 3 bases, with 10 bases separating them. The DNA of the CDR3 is TGTGCCAGCAGCTTGCGGAAAGACTACACTGAAGCTTTCTTT. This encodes CASSLRKDYTEAFF.

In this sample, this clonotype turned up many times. In DNA form, the CDR3 reads TGCAGCGTTGGAGGGGTACAGGGTGGGAATGGCTACACCTTC. This encodes CSVGGVQGGNGYTF. The chain uses TRBV29-1 and TRBJ1-2; D may be TRBD1 (6 bases). Looked up from germline, CDR1 is SQVTM and CDR2 is ANQGSEA. V shed 4 bases and J shed 6 bases, with 18 bases lying between them. The CDR3 has 14 amino acids.

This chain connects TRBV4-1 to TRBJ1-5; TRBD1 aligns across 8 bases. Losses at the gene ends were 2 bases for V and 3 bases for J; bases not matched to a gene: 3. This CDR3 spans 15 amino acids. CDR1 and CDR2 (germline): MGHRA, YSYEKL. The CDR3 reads CASSQNRGDNQPQHF. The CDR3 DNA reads TGCGCCAGCAGCCAAAACAGGGGGGACAATCAGCCCCAGCATTTT.

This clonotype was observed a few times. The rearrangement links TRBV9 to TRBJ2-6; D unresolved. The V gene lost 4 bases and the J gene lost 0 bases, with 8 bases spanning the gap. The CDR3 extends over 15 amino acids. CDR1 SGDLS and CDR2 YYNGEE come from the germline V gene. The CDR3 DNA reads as TGTGCCAGCAGCACCCGACTCTCTGGGGCCAACGTCCTGACTTTC. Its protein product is CASSTRLSGANVLTF.

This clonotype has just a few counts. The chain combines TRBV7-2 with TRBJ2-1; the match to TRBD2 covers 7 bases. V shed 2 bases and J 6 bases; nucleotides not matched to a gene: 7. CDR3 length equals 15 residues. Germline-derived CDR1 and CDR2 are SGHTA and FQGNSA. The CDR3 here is CASSLLGGGINEQFF. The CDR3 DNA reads TGTGCCAGCAGCTTATTGGGGGGGGGAATCAATGAGCAGTTCTTC.

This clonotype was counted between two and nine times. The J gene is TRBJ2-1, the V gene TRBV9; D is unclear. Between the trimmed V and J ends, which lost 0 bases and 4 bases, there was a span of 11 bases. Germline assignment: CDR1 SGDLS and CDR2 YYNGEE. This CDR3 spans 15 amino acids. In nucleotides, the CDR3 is TGTGCCAGCAGCGTAGAGAGAGCGCCTTACAATGAGCAGTTCTTC. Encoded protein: CASSVERAPYNEQFF.

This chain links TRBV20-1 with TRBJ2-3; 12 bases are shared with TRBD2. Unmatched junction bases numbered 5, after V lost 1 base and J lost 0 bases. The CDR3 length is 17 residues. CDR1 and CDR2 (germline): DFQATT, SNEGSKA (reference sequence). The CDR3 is CSARGSSGGASTDTQYF. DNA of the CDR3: TGCAGTGCTAGAGGATCTAGCGGGGGGGCTAGCACAGATACGCAGTATTTT.

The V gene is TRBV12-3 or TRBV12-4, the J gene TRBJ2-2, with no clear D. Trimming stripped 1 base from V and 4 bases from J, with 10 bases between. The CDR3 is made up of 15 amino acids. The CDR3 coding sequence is TGTGCCAGCAGTTTAGAATTTAGGAGCACCGGGGAGCTGTTTTTT. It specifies CASSLEFRSTGELFF.